This TCR beta chain came from a study of response to subunit inactivated influenza vaccine. General study points: The authors suggested that every seasonal influenza vaccination recruits few new T cells.

As concerns this clonotype: Antigen: not known.

One entry per CDR3 protein results from TCRdb running MiXCR on the RT-PCR reads. The sample includes 500,000 to 700,000 distinct CDR3 sequences, approximately 20% of them seen just once. The CDR3 length is 18 residues. J lost 1 base, V lost 2 bases, and 6 bases had no gene match. From germline, CDR1 is KGHDR and CDR2 SFDVKD. These data also formed part of another study, on T cells expressing NK-cell markers. According to that study: The authors generated TCR beta cDNA through 5'RACE template switching with UMIs. With respect to HCMV, most of the eight sequenced donors were seropositive, and one was seronegative. CD8+ T cells in 5 to 7 donors included dominant NKG2C+ clonotypes at about 1.0-7.5%. Uncertainty persisted over the HCMV specificity of expanded NKG2C+ T cell clones.

This receptor was identified in a man aged 45-65 years who received an inactivated influenza vaccine. This specimen consisted of CD4+ T cells sorted from PBMCs, obtained 11 to 12 days after vaccination. The chain links TRBV24-1 to TRBJ2-2; TRBD1 matches 10 bases. The CDR3, as DNA: TGTGCCACCAGTGATTCCCCCGGGACAGGGGTGAACACCGGGGAGCTGTTTTTT. Translated: CATSDSPGTGVNTGELFF.